Listed here are 4 T cell receptor beta chains from one sample, sequenced in a study of T-cell memory formation after mild COVID-19. One entry per CDR3 protein results from TCRdb running MiXCR on the 5' RACE reads. Of about 600,000 distinct CDR3 sequences listed, 20% to 25% are singletons. Input material: PBMCs or a T cell subset sorted from them (not recorded which). Receptor source: an adult woman who had mild COVID-19 (a few samples of this study predate the infection). Cell type and time point are not known.

The rearrangement joins TRBV5-4 to TRBJ2-3; 11 nucleotides match TRBD2. The CDR3 runs to 19 residues. V dropped 2 bases and J dropped 0; count of bases not matched to a gene: 11. Germline CDR1 reads SGHNT; CDR2 reads YYREEE (reference sequence). The CDR3 spells CASSFRLAGGALSTDTQYF. The CDR3, as DNA: TGTGCCAGCAGCTTCCGGCTAGCGGGGGGCGCCCTTAGCACAGATACGCAGTATTTT.

The genes are TRBV12-3 or TRBV12-4 and TRBJ1-1; the match to TRBD1 covers 7 bases. Unmatched junction bases numbered 13, after V lost 0 bases and J lost 0 bases. This CDR3 region has 19 residues. The CDR3 here is CASSLAGRNRGPMNTEAFF. In DNA form, the CDR3 reads TGTGCCAGCAGTTTAGCGGGACGAAACAGGGGCCCCATGAACACTGAAGCTTTCTTT.

The chain uses TRBV7-9 and TRBJ2-3; TRBD2 matches 14 bases. Germline CDR1 and CDR2: SEHNR and FQNEAQ (reference sequence). The ends lost 5 bases at V and 1 base at J; junction bases unmatched: 2. The CDR3 loop spans 16 amino acids. The CDR3 sequence: CASSVTSGGGTDTQYF. CDR3 coding DNA: TGTGCCAGCAGCGTGACTAGCGGGGGGGGCACAGATACGCAGTATTTT.

This clonotype was seen many times. The CDR3 is CASSLALGGGVNTEAFF. CDR3 sequence (DNA): TGTGCCAGCAGTTTAGCGCTGGGGGGAGGGGTGAACACTGAAGCTTTCTTT. The genes are TRBV12-3 or TRBV12-4 and TRBJ1-1, with D perhaps TRBD1 (5 bases). The CDR3 totals 17 residues. V lost 0 bases and J lost 0, with 14 bases in between.